These T cell receptor beta chains were read from a single sample in a study of OX40 agonist ivuxolimab in advanced cancers. The assay was immunoSEQ multiplex PCR, and TCRdb's table has in-frame clones only and misses some. This table has approximately 60,000 clones, roughly 89% appearing once. Sample: CD4+ or CD8+ T cells sorted from blood, taken in a trial of the OX40 agonist ivuxolimab. The receptor set was obtained from an adult with an advanced solid tumor such as melanoma, head and neck, liver or kidney cancer. Each CDR3 is given with its conserved first and last residue. A D gene is named only where the DNA matches it firmly. Only part of the rows carry a size: once, few, many, or a class if the clone is expanded.

clone size: once; D gene: NA; V gene: TRBV30; J gene: TRBJ2-2; CDR3 protein: CAWKGDGRRGELFF; CDR3 DNA: TGTGCATGGAAGGGGGACGGTCGTCGCGGGGAGCTGTTTTTT
clone size: NA; D gene: TRBD1; V gene: TRBV12-5; J gene: TRBJ1-4; CDR3 protein: CASGLSGQVNEKLFF; CDR3 DNA: TGTGCTAGTGGTTTGTCTGGACAGGTGAATGAAAAACTGTTTTTT
clone size: NA; D gene: TRBD1; V gene: TRBV5-1; J gene: TRBJ2-5; CDR3 protein: CASAQGARGTQYF; CDR3 DNA: TGCGCCAGCGCCCAGGGGGCGCGAGGGACCCAGTACTTC
clone size: NA; D gene: TRBD2; V gene: TRBV6-5; J gene: TRBJ2-3; CDR3 protein: CASSVTSMATDTQYF; CDR3 DNA: TGTGCCAGCAGCGTGACTAGCATGGCTACAGATACGCAGTATTTT
clone size: NA; D gene: NA; V gene: TRBV7-9; J gene: TRBJ2-3; CDR3 protein: CASSSPPRVGDTQYF; CDR3 DNA: TGTGCCAGCAGCTCCCCCCCCCGGGTTGGTGATACGCAGTATTTT
clone size: NA; D gene: NA; V gene: TRBV27; J gene: TRBJ1-1; CDR3 protein: CASNRPGAITEAFF; CDR3 DNA: TGTGCCAGCAACCGACCGGGGGCCATCACTGAAGCTTTCTTT
clone size: NA; D gene: NA; V gene: TRBV28; J gene: TRBJ1-5; CDR3 protein: CASSLWALGLDNQPQHF; CDR3 DNA: TGTGCCAGCAGTTTATGGGCTTTGGGGTTAGACAATCAGCCCCAGCATTTT
clone size: NA; D gene: NA; V gene: TRBV11-1; J gene: TRBJ2-2; CDR3 protein: CASSPGPAGTGELFF; CDR3 DNA: TGTGCCAGCAGCCCGGGTCCCGCGGGCACCGGGGAGCTGTTTTTT
clone size: NA; D gene: TRBD1; V gene: TRBV27; J gene: TRBJ2-7; CDR3 protein: CASSSPGQGAYEQYF; CDR3 DNA: TGTGCCAGCAGTTCACCGGGACAGGGGGCCTACGAGCAGTACTTC
clone size: few; D gene: NA; V gene: TRBV30; J gene: TRBJ1-5; CDR3 protein: CAWSVGASQPQHF; CDR3 DNA: TGTGCCTGGAGTGTGGGGGCTAGTCAGCCCCAGCATTTT
clone size: NA; D gene: TRBD1; V gene: TRBV6-6; J gene: TRBJ1-3; CDR3 protein: CASRHTGQGTGNTIYF; CDR3 DNA: TGTGCCAGCAGACATACCGGACAGGGAACTGGAAACACCATATATTTT
clone size: few; D gene: TRBD1; V gene: TRBV6-5; J gene: TRBJ1-6; CDR3 protein: CASSWRTGNSPLHF; CDR3 DNA: TGTGCCAGCAGTTGGAGGACAGGGAACTCACCCCTCCACTTT
clone size: NA; D gene: NA; V gene: TRBV5-1; J gene: TRBJ2-3; CDR3 protein: CASSFDASTDTQYF; CDR3 DNA: TGCGCCAGCAGCTTTGATGCTAGCACAGATACGCAGTATTTT
clone size: few; D gene: NA; V gene: TRBV6-5; J gene: TRBJ1-1; CDR3 protein: CASSWGYTEAFF; CDR3 DNA: TGTGCCAGCAGTTGGGGTTACACTGAAGCTTTCTTT
clone size: NA; D gene: NA; V gene: TRBV10-3; J gene: TRBJ2-1; CDR3 protein: CAISEVGREQFF; CDR3 DNA: TGTGCCATCAGTGAAGTGGGTAGGGAGCAGTTCTTC
clone size: few; D gene: NA; V gene: TRBV5-6; J gene: TRBJ1-6; CDR3 protein: CASSSPPGSPLHF; CDR3 DNA: TGTGCCAGCAGCAGCCCCCCGGGGTCACCCCTCCACTTT
clone size: NA; D gene: TRBD1; V gene: TRBV9; J gene: TRBJ1-6; CDR3 protein: CASSPYRGNNSPLHF; CDR3 DNA: TGTGCCAGCAGCCCATACAGGGGGAATAATTCACCCCTCCACTTT
clone size: NA; D gene: NA; V gene: TRBV7-9; J gene: TRBJ2-7; CDR3 protein: CASSLETNYEQYF; CDR3 DNA: TGTGCCAGCAGCCTAGAGACTAACTACGAGCAGTACTTC
clone size: NA; D gene: NA; V gene: TRBV18; J gene: TRBJ1-2; CDR3 protein: CASSPDGKNYGYTF; CDR3 DNA: TGTGCCAGCTCACCCGACGGAAAGAACTATGGCTACACCTTC
clone size: NA; D gene: NA; V gene: TRBV5-1; J gene: TRBJ2-3; CDR3 protein: CASSLDSGGDTQYF; CDR3 DNA: TGCGCCAGCAGCTTGGATAGCGGCGGGGATACGCAGTATTTT
clone size: few; D gene: NA; V gene: TRBV5-5; J gene: TRBJ1-5; CDR3 protein: CASSSGILWGNGNQPQHF; CDR3 DNA: TGTGCCAGCAGCTCCGGGATCCTATGGGGTAATGGCAATCAGCCCCAGCATTTT
clone size: NA; D gene: TRBD1; V gene: TRBV18; J gene: TRBJ1-1; CDR3 protein: CASSPAVQGENTEAFF; CDR3 DNA: TGTGCCAGCTCACCAGCCGTACAGGGGGAGAACACTGAAGCTTTCTTT